The 18 T cell receptor beta chains listed next were all sequenced from one sample in a study of CD8+CD57+ T cells in acquired aplastic anemia. Researchers used genomic DNA as the template to profile TCR beta VDJ and CDR3. In TCRdb, the reads were re-called with MiXCR into one record per CDR3 protein. The sample lists about 150,000 distinct CDR3 sequences, approximately 51% occurring once. Patients who underwent sequencing had shown CD8+CD57+ cell expansion by flow cytometry. Source material: sorted CD4+, CD8+, or CD8+CD57+ T cells (not recorded which) from PBMCs. The receptors come from a human donor with aplastic anemia.

This clonotype was counted many times. This chain connects TRBV5-8 to TRBJ1-1; D not resolved. The CDR3 loop spans 14 amino acids. V was clipped by 0 bases and J by 1 base, with 7 bases between them. The germline V gene encodes CDR1 SGHTS and CDR2 YDEGEE. The CDR3 region is CASSLARENTEAFF. For the CDR3, the DNA is TGTGCCAGCAGCTTGGCAAGAGAGAACACTGAAGCTTTCTTT.

This clonotype was seen at least ten times. The DNA for the CDR3 is TGCAGTGCGCGGACTAGCGGGACGGCTTCGGAGACCCAGTACTTC. It is translated as CSARTSGTASETQYF. The chain links TRBV20-1 to TRBJ2-5; 12 nucleotides line up with TRBD2. Per germline, CDR1 DFQATT and CDR2 SNEGSKA (reference sequence). The CDR3 consists of 15 residues. The junction had 10 bases not matched to a gene; V was cut back by 6 bases and J by 5 bases.

J is TRBJ1-2 and V is TRBV10-1; D call uncertain. V was pared by 2 bases and J by 6 bases, with 4 bases between. CDR3 size: 11 residues. Germline V lookup: CDR1 WNHNN, CDR2 SYGVQD (reference sequence). CDR3 sequence reads: CASSEGDGYTF. The CDR3 bases are TGCGCCAGCAGTGAGGGGGATGGCTACACCTTC.

A note on this clonotype: The junction shows a germline mismatch at one end, possibly a read error. The chain uses TRBV15 and TRBJ1-1; a possible D gene is TRBD1 (5 bases). Germline V CDR1 and CDR2: LNHNV, YYDKDF (reference sequence). This CDR3 has 15 residues. CDR3: CAASTRSGRNTEAFF. The CDR3 DNA reads TGTGCCGCCAGCACCCGGTCAGGGCGGAACACTGAAGCTTTCTTT.

This clonotype occurred a few times. The genes are TRBV2 and TRBJ1-5; possibly TRBD1 for D (5 bases). CDR3 length equals 14 residues. Germline V gene sequence: CDR1 SNHLY, CDR2 FYNNEI. V was cut by 8 bases and J by 4 bases, with 15 bases left in between. The CDR3 DNA reads as TGTGCCAGCCGACCCTCGGGGGGGAATCAGCCCCAGCATTTT. It specifies CASRPSGGNQPQHF.

This clonotype came up many times. The chain uses TRBV6-1 and TRBJ1-4, with 8 bases aligning to TRBD1. Germline V gene sequence: CDR1 MNHNS, CDR2 SASEGT. Trimming cost V 6 bases and J 7 bases; bases outside gene matches: 4. This CDR3 is 13 amino acids long. DNA for the CDR3: TGTGCCAGCAGGGACAGGGTCGTTGAAAAACTGTTTTTT. As protein: CASRDRVVEKLFF.

The CDR3 coding sequence is TGTGCCAGCAGCAGGGGAGGGGAGACCCAGTACTTC. It yields the protein CASSRGGETQYF. The genes are TRBV7-9 and TRBJ2-5; 7 nucleotides agree with TRBD2. V shed 5 bases, J shed 5 bases, and the junction held 2 bases outside the gene matches. Germline V lookup: CDR1 SEHNR, CDR2 FQNEAQ (reference sequence). The CDR3 runs to 12 residues. The full variable domain, its missing parts supplied by reference TRBV7-9 and TRBJ2-5, is DTGVSQNPRHKITKRGQNVTFRCDPISEHNRLYWYRQTLGQGPEFLTYFQNEAQLEKSRLLSDRFSAERPKGSFSTLEIQRTEQGDSAMYLCASSRGGETQYFGPGTRLLVL.

This chain links TRBV19 with TRBJ1-6; no clear D. V gave up 10 bases and J gave up 4 bases, with 8 bases separating them. This CDR3 is built from 12 residues. CDR1 is LNHDA, CDR2 SQIVND, per germline (reference sequence). The CDR3 sequence: CATGIYNSPLHF. Written as DNA, the CDR3 is TGTGCCACTGGAATTTATAATTCACCCCTCCACTTT.

This clonotype was counted at least ten times. J is TRBJ1-4 and V is TRBV7-6; 11 bases match TRBD1. The ends lost 4 bases at V and 0 bases at J; junction bases unmatched: 1. Germline V CDR1 and CDR2: SGHVS, FNYEAQ. There are 16 residues in the CDR3. Here the CDR3 reads CASSSGQGATNEKLFF. CDR3 nucleotide sequence: TGTGCCAGCAGCTCGGGACAGGGGGCAACTAATGAAAAACTGTTTTTT.

This chain joins TRBV29-1 and TRBJ2-1, with D possibly TRBD2 on 7 matching bases. The ends were cut back, 6 bases at V and 2 bases at J, with 11 bases in the middle. CDR1 and CDR2 (germline): SQVTM, ANQGSEA. The CDR3 runs 13 residues. Written as DNA, the CDR3 is TGCAGCGTCGAGGGGGGGGCCTACAATGAGCAGTTCTTC. Encoded protein: CSVEGGAYNEQFF.

This clonotype is judged medium-sized (0.01 to 0.1%). The chain is built from TRBV29-1 and TRBJ1-1; D is possibly TRBD1 (6 bases). Germline loops: CDR1 SQVTM, CDR2 ANQGSEA. Between the trimmed V and J ends, which lost 3 bases and 4 bases, there was a span of 15 bases. This CDR3 region has 14 residues. The CDR3 DNA follows: TGCAGCGTTGATCCGCAGGGGTTGGGCACTGAAGCTTTCTTT. Protein product: CSVDPQGLGTEAFF.

Concerning this clonotype: A much larger clonotype is one base distant, so this may be a read error. CDR3: CARTSPGGARENIQYF. As DNA, the CDR3 is TGTGCCCGCACCTCACCTGGGGGGGCGCGGGAAAACATTCAGTACTTC. The chain has TRBV11-2 and TRBJ2-4, with a weak D call TRBD2 (7 bases). Trimming pared 11 bases from V and 5 bases from J, leaving 25 bases between. This CDR3 comprises 16 residues. Germline CDR1 and CDR2: SGHAT and FQNNGV.

This clonotype was picked up many times. The chain is built from TRBV4-3 and TRBJ2-7, with 10 bases aligning to TRBD2. V shed 1 base, J shed 1 base, and the junction held 7 bases outside the gene matches. Germline lookup yields CDR1 LGHNA and CDR2 YSLEER. The CDR3 spans 17 residues. The CDR3 is CASSQVPLAGVSYEQYV. The DNA for the CDR3 is TGCGCCAGCAGCCAAGTCCCCCTAGCGGGAGTGTCCTACGAGCAGTACGTC.

This clonotype was observed a handful of times. The rearrangement joins TRBV2 to TRBJ1-2, with 7 positions matching TRBD1. Trimming removed 6 bases from V and 10 bases from J; junction bases left unmatched: 2. The CDR3 consists of 10 residues. CDR1 SNHLY and CDR2 FYNNEI come from the germline V gene. The CDR3 DNA is TGTGCCAGCAGGGGACAGTCCTACACCTTC. Amino acids: CASRGQSYTF.

The sample holds many counts of this clonotype. The chain uses TRBV11-2 and TRBJ1-2, with 9 bases fitting TRBD1. V dropped 5 bases and J dropped 2; count of bases not matched to a gene: 6. The germline CDR1 and CDR2 sequences are SGHAT and FQNNGV. The CDR3 is 15 residues long. CDR3 residues: CASSTDGQGNYGYTF. CDR3 nucleotides: TGTGCCAGCAGCACCGACGGACAGGGGAACTATGGCTACACCTTC.

This clonotype was counted many times. The rearrangement uses TRBV6-5 and TRBJ1-5; no firm D call. V was trimmed by 0 bases and J by 3 bases, leaving 9 bases between them. The CDR3 runs to 15 residues. CDR1 is MNHEY, CDR2 SVGAGI, per germline. CDR3 DNA: TGTGCCAGCAGTTACTCGAGCGGGAACAATCAGCCCCAGCATTTT. Amino acid sequence: CASSYSSGNNQPQHF.

A note on this clonotype: A junction boundary mismatches the germline segment, possibly from a read error. J is TRBJ1-2 and V is TRBV18; D is uncertain. This CDR3 is built from 13 residues. From germline, CDR1 is KGHSH and CDR2 LQKENI. CDR3 DNA sequence: TGTGCCGGCTCACCAAAGGGAAACTATGGCTACACCTTC. It encodes CAGSPKGNYGYTF.

This chain joins TRBV7-9 and TRBJ2-7, with TRBD2 matching 7 bases. CDR3 size: 13 residues. V lost 11 bases to trimming and J lost 3 bases; unmatched junction nucleotides: 10. Germline V gene lookup returns CDR1 SEHNR and CDR2 FQNEAQ (reference sequence). This CDR3 reads CASALGGSYEQYF. CDR3 sequence (DNA): TGTGCCTCCGCTCTCGGGGGGAGCTACGAGCAGTACTTC.